The source of this T cell receptor beta chain is a study of cytomegalovirus exposure and HLA in healthy donors. Here immunoSEQ multiplex PCR was the method, and the copy in TCRdb shows in-frame clones only, minus some. The table has 150,000 to 200,000 clones, about three quarters seen once. There are 14 residues in the CDR3. Germline V CDR1 and CDR2: WNHNN, SYGVQD (reference sequence). Between the trimmed V and J ends, which lost 2 bases and 2 bases, there was a span of 9 bases. As to this clone: Its antigen is not known.

Overall study findings and caveats: Rare sequences made up most TCRs, while some public TCRs were found in many donors. The study listed around 150 cytomegalovirus-associated TCR beta chains.

The sample was PBMCs. This chain joins TRBV10-1 and TRBJ2-5; weak D call: TRBD1 (6 bases). The TCR was taken from a woman in her 30s in good health and CMV-seronegative. The CDR3 region is CASSEATGQETQYF. CDR3 nucleotide sequence: TGCGCCAGCAGTGAGGCGACAGGACAAGAGACCCAGTACTTC.